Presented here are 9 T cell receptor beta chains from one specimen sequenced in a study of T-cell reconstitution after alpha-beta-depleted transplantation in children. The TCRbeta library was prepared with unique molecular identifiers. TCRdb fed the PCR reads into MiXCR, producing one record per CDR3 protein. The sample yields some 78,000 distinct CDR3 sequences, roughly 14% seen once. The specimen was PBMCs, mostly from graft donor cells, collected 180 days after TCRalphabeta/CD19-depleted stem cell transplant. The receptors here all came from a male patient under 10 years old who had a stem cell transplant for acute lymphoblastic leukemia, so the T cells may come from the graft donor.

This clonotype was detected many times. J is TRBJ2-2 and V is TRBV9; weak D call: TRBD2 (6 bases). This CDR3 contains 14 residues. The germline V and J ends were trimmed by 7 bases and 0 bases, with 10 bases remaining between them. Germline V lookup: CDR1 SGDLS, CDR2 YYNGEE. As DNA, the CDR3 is TGTGCCAGCGCGGGACTCACGAACACCGGGGAGCTGTTTTTT. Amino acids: CASAGLTNTGELFF.

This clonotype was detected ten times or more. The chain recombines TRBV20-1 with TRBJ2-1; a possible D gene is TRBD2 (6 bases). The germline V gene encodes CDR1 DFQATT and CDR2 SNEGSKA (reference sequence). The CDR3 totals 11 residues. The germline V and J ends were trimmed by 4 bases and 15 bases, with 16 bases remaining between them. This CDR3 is CSAKSGTRGFF. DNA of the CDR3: TGCAGTGCTAAATCCGGGACTCGAGGGTTCTTC.

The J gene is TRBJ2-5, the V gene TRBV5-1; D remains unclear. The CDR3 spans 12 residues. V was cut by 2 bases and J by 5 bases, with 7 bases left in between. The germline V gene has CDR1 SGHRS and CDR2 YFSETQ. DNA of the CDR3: TGCGCCAGCAGCTTATTGTCGGAGACCCAGTACTTC. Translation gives CASSLLSETQYF.

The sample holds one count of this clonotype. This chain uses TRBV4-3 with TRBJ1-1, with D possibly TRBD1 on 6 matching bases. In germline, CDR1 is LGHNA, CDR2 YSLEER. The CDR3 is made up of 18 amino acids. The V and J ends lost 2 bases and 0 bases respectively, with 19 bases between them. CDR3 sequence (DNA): TGCGCCAGCAGCCAACGGGGGCTCGCCAGGGCCTTGAACACTGAAGCTTTCTTT. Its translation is CASSQRGLARALNTEAFF.

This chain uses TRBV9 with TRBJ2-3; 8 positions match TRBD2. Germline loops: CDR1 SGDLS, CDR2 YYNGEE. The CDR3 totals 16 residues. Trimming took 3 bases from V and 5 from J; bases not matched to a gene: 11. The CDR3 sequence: CASSEPEAGGLDTQYF. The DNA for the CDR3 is TGTGCCAGCAGCGAGCCGGAGGCGGGGGGCCTAGATACGCAGTATTTT.

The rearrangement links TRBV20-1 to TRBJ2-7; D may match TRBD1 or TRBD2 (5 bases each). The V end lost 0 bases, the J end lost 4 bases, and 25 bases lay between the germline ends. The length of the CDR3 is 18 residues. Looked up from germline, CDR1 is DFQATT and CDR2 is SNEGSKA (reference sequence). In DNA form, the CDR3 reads TGCAGTGCTAGAGAAAGATGGGACGCGGTCCCGTGGGGGTACGAGCAGTACTTC. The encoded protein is CSARERWDAVPWGYEQYF.

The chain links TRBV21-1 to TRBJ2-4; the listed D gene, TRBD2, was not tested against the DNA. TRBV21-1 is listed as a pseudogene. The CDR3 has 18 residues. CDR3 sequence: CASSKGGDYPSAKNIQYF. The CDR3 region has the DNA TGTGCCAGCAGCAAAGGCGGGGACTATCCATCAGCCAAAAACATTCAGTACTTC.

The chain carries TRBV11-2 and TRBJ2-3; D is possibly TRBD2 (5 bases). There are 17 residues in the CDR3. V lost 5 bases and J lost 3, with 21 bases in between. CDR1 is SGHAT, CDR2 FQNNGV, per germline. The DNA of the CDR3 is TGTGCCAGCAGCCGGACCCGGGCAGCGGTACCAACAGATACGCAGTATTTT. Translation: CASSRTRAAVPTDTQYF.

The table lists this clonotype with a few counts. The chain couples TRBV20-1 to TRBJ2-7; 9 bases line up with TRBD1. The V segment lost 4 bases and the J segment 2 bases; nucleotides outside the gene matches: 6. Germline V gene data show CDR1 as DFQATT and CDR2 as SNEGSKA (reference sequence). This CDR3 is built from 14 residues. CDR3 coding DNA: TGCAGTGCTACTAAGACAGGGGGGACCTACGAGCAGTACTTC. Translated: CSATKTGGTYEQYF.